The source of this T cell receptor beta chain is a study of blood T cells in healthy people across ages. Study information: Researchers report that template switching captured about one barcoded beta molecule per two T cells.

Ten or more counts support this clonotype. A junction end diverges from the germline sequence, so it may reflect a read error. The authors ran a second PCR of about 6 to 11 cycles using a sample-barcoded 5' primer and a J-beta primer mix. The yield of each sample was at least 2.5 million CDR3-containing paired-end reads. TCRdb re-called the 5' RACE reads through MiXCR, storing one row per CDR3 protein. The sample consists of 1 million to 1.2 million distinct CDR3 sequences, 35% to 40% of them appearing once. The CDR3 has 11 amino acids. The sequenced material came from blood. The chain links TRBV12-3 or TRBV12-4 to TRBJ2-7, with D unclear. The receptor was derived from a man younger than 35 in good health. The DNA of the CDR3 is TGTGCCAGCAGCTTAGACAACGAGCAGTACTTC. The encoded protein is CASSLDNEQYF.